A selection of T cell receptor beta chains follows, all from one sample in a study of CD8 T cells in ankylosing spondylitis. One entry per CDR3 protein results from TCRdb running MiXCR on the 5' RACE reads. This sample has 450,000 to 550,000 distinct CDR3 sequences, with about 5.4% found just once. Sequencing was done on a sample of blood, either unsorted or a sorted T cell fraction (not recorded which). Receptors originate from a male donor with ankylosing spondylitis. The conserved cysteine and the conserved F or W are not part of the CDR3 here.

TRBJ1-2 TRBV3-1 ASSHSQSFYGYT
TRBJ1-2 TRBV5-1 ASSLAGQGPGYT
TRBJ1-5 TRBV20-1 SAQRAGTGGAGNQPQH
TRBJ2-3 TRBV11-3 ASSLGPGTQY
TRBJ2-3 TRBV4-3 ASSQGGGASTDTQY
TRBJ2-3 TRBV11-3 ASSRLYSTDTQY
TRBJ2-2 TRBV7-8 ASSLAYRVNTGELF
TRBJ2-7 TRBV10-3 AIGQGTYEQY
TRBJ2-1 TRBV7-9 ASSTGQGKYNEQF
TRBJ1-1 TRBV6-1 ASTRDRSMNTEAF
TRBJ1-1 TRBV4-3 ASSHPPGGGTEAF
TRBJ1-2 TRBV20-1 SASLAREPGRRYGYT
TRBJ1-4 TRBV4-1 ASSQDHGVSNEKLF
TRBJ2-5 TRBV20-1 SARRLAGSETQY
TRBJ2-7 TRBV7-9 ASSYGTSGSRGQY
TRBJ1-1 TRBV10-3 AISVGTDGREAF
TRBJ2-5 TRBV28 ASSLTSGGTQY